The 13 T cell receptor beta chains reported below all come from one sample, sequenced in a study of cytomegalovirus exposure and HLA in healthy donors. PCR primers comprised 60 Vbeta and 13 Jbeta primers. Profiled with immunoSEQ multiplex PCR; TCRdb holds only in-frame clones, not every one. The top ten hold approximately 2.9% of the sample, which has about 130,000 clones, around two thirds seen once. The sequenced sample consisted of PBMCs. The receptors shown here come from a human donor in good health.

The chain is built from TRBV9 and TRBJ2-5; 12 bases agree with TRBD2. With V trimmed by 4 bases and J by 4 bases, 11 bases remained unmatched. Germline V gives CDR1 SGDLS, CDR2 YYNGEE. The CDR3 runs to 17 residues. The DNA for the CDR3 is TGTGCCAGCAGCCAGGGGCTAGCGGGGGGGAGAGGAGAGACCCAGTACTTC. It yields the protein CASSQGLAGGRGETQYF.

This chain links TRBV2 with TRBJ1-2, with D maybe TRBD1 (5 bases). Germline CDR1 and CDR2: SNHLY and FYNNEI. Trimming pared 6 bases from V and 6 bases from J, leaving 26 bases between. This CDR3 comprises 17 residues. The CDR3 DNA is TGTGCCAGCAGCGGGGGTGTGGCTGCCCTACATGTGGATGGCTACACCTTC. Protein: CASSGGVAALHVDGYTF.

A note on this clone: The same CDR3 arises from other DNA sequences in this sample as well. The V and J genes are TRBV29-1 and TRBJ1-3; D perhaps matches TRBD1 (6 bases). Germline CDR1 reads SQVTM; CDR2 reads ANQGSEA. The CDR3 is made up of 11 amino acids. Trimming removed 6 bases from V and 4 bases from J, with 7 bases in between. The CDR3 DNA reads as TGCAGCGTCGGACAGGGAAACACCATATATTTT. Its translation: CSVGQGNTIYF. Full variable domain (outside the CDR3, taken from reference TRBV29-1 and TRBJ1-3): SAVISQKPSRDICQRGTSLTIQCQVDSQVTMMFWYRQQPGQSLTLIATANQGSEATYESGFVIDKFPISRPNLTFSTLTVSNMSPEDSSIYLCSVGQGNTIYFGEGSWLTVV.

This clone occurred many times. The CDR3 reads CAIYGQANYGYTF. CDR3 sequence (DNA): TGTGCCATCTATGGACAGGCTAACTATGGCTACACCTTC. The chain uses TRBV6-6 and TRBJ1-2; 7 bases match TRBD1. Per the germline V gene, CDR1 is MNHNY and CDR2 is SVGAGI (reference sequence). V shed 10 bases and J 0 bases; nucleotides not matched to a gene: 5. This CDR3 region has 13 residues.

The chain carries TRBV7-9 and TRBJ1-2; possibly TRBD1 for D (6 bases). Germline CDR1 is SEHNR and CDR2 is FQNEAQ (reference sequence). The germline V and J ends were trimmed by 4 bases and 6 bases, with 18 bases remaining between them. The CDR3 runs to 15 residues. This CDR3 reads CASSSRNRVGHGYTF. The CDR3 nucleotides read TGTGCCAGCAGCTCAAGAAACAGGGTTGGGCATGGCTACACCTTC.

The chain's CDR3 is CASTRQPGVQHSGNTIYF. The CDR3 DNA follows: TGTGCCAGCACAAGACAACCCGGGGTCCAGCACTCTGGAAACACCATATATTTT. The rearrangement links TRBV28 to TRBJ1-3, with unresolved D. Per germline, CDR1 MDHEN and CDR2 SYDVKM. The CDR3 covers 18 residues. V dropped 7 bases and J dropped 0 bases, with 22 bases sitting between them.

This clone was seen once. The chain has TRBV5-6 and TRBJ1-4; 9 bases are shared with TRBD1. Germline V gene sequence: CDR1 SGHDT, CDR2 YYEEEE. V gave up 3 bases and J gave up 2 bases; unmatched junction bases: 11. The CDR3 sequence is 18 residues long. DNA for the CDR3: TGTGCCAGCAGCTCGGGACAGGGAAAGGGCCCTACTAATGAAAAACTGTTTTTT. Protein sequence: CASSSGQGKGPTNEKLFF.

The chain combines TRBV2 with TRBJ2-7; 13 bases agree with TRBD2. The germline V gene encodes CDR1 SNHLY and CDR2 FYNNEI. This CDR3 contains 15 residues. J lost 9 bases, V lost 4 bases, and 9 bases had no gene match. CDR3 protein: CASSAQLAGGPLQYF. The CDR3 DNA reads as TGTGCCAGCAGTGCCCAACTAGCGGGAGGGCCCTTGCAGTACTTC. Filled out from reference TRBV2 and TRBJ2-7, the complete variable domain reads EPEVTQTPSHQVTQMGQEVILRCVPISNHLYFYWYRQILGQKVEFLVSFYNNEISEKSEIFDDQFSVERPDGSNFTLKIRSTKLEDSAMYFCASSAQLAGGPLQYFGPGTRLTVT.

The chain combines TRBV29-1 with TRBJ2-2, with D perhaps matching TRBD2 (6 bases). The CDR3 has 14 amino acids. Germline assignment: CDR1 SQVTM and CDR2 ANQGSEA. V was pared by 4 bases and J by 0 bases, with 9 bases between. Here the CDR3 reads CSVVLAANTGELFF. The CDR3, as DNA: TGCAGCGTTGTTTTAGCGGCGAACACCGGGGAGCTGTTTTTT.

This chain uses TRBV30 with TRBJ2-2; no clear D. Looked up from germline, CDR1 is GTSNPN and CDR2 is SVGIG (reference sequence). CDR3 length equals 12 residues. Trimming left V 3 bases short and J 5 bases short, with 7 bases between. CDR3 DNA: TGTGCCTGGAGCTGGGCAACCGGGGAGCTGTTTTTT. It translates to CAWSWATGELFF.

The CDR3, as DNA: TGTGCCAGCAGCCCAAGGGGGAGAGAGCATGGCTACACCTTC. It encodes CASSPRGREHGYTF. The J gene is TRBJ1-2, the V gene TRBV9; D may be TRBD1 (6 bases). V shed 4 bases and J shed 6 bases, with 16 bases lying between them. The V gene's germline CDR1 is SGDLS and CDR2 YYNGEE. This CDR3 has 14 residues.

This clone was observed a handful of times. This rearrangement joins TRBV7-9 to TRBJ2-1, with 14 bases fitting TRBD2. The trim removed 1 base at V and 9 bases at J, leaving 5 bases unmatched. This CDR3 has 16 residues. Germline lookup yields CDR1 SEHNR and CDR2 FQNEAQ (reference sequence). CDR3 sequence: CASSLGLAGGLSEQFF. The CDR3 DNA sequence: TGTGCCAGCAGCTTAGGACTAGCGGGAGGGCTCAGTGAGCAGTTCTTC.

The chain employs TRBV28 and TRBJ1-1; no definite D call. This CDR3 is built from 13 residues. Germline V CDR1 and CDR2: MDHEN, SYDVKM. The germline V and J ends were trimmed by 3 bases and 1 base, with 6 bases remaining between them. CDR3 nucleotides: TGTGCCAGCAGTTTGCTTAGGAACACTGAAGCTTTCTTT. Translation gives CASSLLRNTEAFF.